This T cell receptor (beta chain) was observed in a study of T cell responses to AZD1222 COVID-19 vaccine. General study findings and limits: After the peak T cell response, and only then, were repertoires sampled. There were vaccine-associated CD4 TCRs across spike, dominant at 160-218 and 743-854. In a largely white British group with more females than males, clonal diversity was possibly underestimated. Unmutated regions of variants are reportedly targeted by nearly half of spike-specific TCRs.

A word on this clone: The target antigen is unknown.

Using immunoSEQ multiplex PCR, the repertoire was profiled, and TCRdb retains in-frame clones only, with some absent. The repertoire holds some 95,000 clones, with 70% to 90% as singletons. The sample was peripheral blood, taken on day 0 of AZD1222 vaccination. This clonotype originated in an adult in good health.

The CDR3 here is CASSQGTRPGSNYGYTF. CDR3 nucleotide sequence: TGTGCCAGCAGCCAAGGGACCAGGCCGGGTTCCAACTATGGCTACACCTTC. The chain carries TRBV7-8 and TRBJ1-2, with a weak D call TRBD1 (5 bases). There are 17 residues in the CDR3. Germline lookup yields CDR1 SGHVS and CDR2 FQNEAQ. V was shortened by 5 bases and J by 2 bases, with 21 bases between the two germline ends.